The rows below give T cell receptor beta chains drawn from one sample of a study of blood T cell repertoires in COVID-19. Sequenced by immunoSEQ multiplex PCR; TCRdb stores in-frame clones only, minus some. The table shows 100,000 to 150,000 clones, with about 86% occurring only once. Material: PBMCs or T cells enriched from blood (not recorded which). The receptors stem from a man aged 40-55 years with acute COVID-19. Both conserved end residues are part of each CDR3. Fields, in order: D gene, V gene, J gene, CDR3 length, clone size, CDR3 protein, CDR3 DNA. D genes are given only for firm matches. Clone size is not always given. Where it is, it says once, few, many or a class for expanded clones.

>TRBD2|TRBV28|TRBJ2-1|14|NA
CASSLTAGGGEQFF
TGTGCCAGCAGTTTAACAGCGGGAGGGGGTGAGCAGTTCTTC
>TRBD1|TRBV11-1|TRBJ2-7|14|NA
CASSFDGTGGIGYF
TGTGCCAGCAGCTTTGACGGGACAGGGGGTATTGGGTACTTC
>NA|TRBV7-3|TRBJ2-1|13|NA
CASSLNAENEQFF
TGTGCCAGCAGCTTAAATGCGGAGAATGAGCAGTTCTTC
>TRBD1|TRBV19|TRBJ1-2|13|NA
CASRRDREGGYTF
TGTGCCAGTAGACGGGACAGGGAGGGTGGCTACACCTTC
>NA|TRBV19|TRBJ1-2|12|NA
CASSIHSYGYTF
TGTGCCAGTAGTATACACAGCTATGGCTACACCTTC
>NA|TRBV24-1|TRBJ1-5|14|NA
CATSGHLSNQPQHF
TGTGCCACCAGTGGGCATTTAAGCAATCAGCCCCAGCATTTT
>TRBD1|TRBV18|TRBJ2-1|13|NA
CASSPRTGNEQFF
TGTGCCAGCTCCCCCCGGACAGGGAATGAGCAGTTCTTC
>TRBD2|TRBV5-1|TRBJ2-3|16|NA
CASSPGTSMGTDTQYF
TGCGCCAGTTCCCCGGGGACTAGCATGGGGACAGATACGCAGTATTTT
>TRBD2|TRBV24-1|TRBJ2-3|14|NA
CATSGGRGADTQYF
TGTGCCACCAGTGGGGGACGGGGGGCAGATACGCAGTATTTT
>TRBD1|TRBV2|TRBJ1-3|12|few
CASIGQGNTIYF
TGTGCCAGCATTGGACAGGGGAACACCATATATTTT
>TRBD1|TRBV7-2|TRBJ1-1|15|once
CASSLWGQLNTEAFF
TGTGCCAGCAGCCTGTGGGGACAGTTGAACACTGAAGCTTTCTTT
>NA|TRBV29-1|TRBJ1-2|12|NA
CSVARGTYGYTF
TGCAGCGTTGCTCGGGGGACCTATGGCTACACCTTC
>NA|TRBV3-1/TRBV3-2|TRBJ2-5|15|NA
CASSQGRRPRETQYF
TGTGCCAGCAGCCAAGGGCGGAGGCCCAGGGAGACCCAGTACTTC
>NA|TRBV6-5|TRBJ2-7|14|NA
CASSWFRDSYEQYF
TGTGCCAGCAGTTGGTTTCGGGACTCCTACGAGCAGTACTTC
>NA|TRBV6-5|TRBJ2-5|13|once
CASSYTARETQYF
TGTGCCAGCAGTTATACAGCTCGCGAGACCCAGTACTTC
>TRBD1|TRBV29-1|TRBJ1-1|15|NA
CSVPPGQIMNTEAFF
TGCAGCGTTCCGCCGGGACAGATCATGAACACTGAAGCTTTCTTT
>NA|TRBV2|TRBJ2-2|15|NA
CASRRSTGEPGELFF
TGTGCCAGCAGGAGGTCGACGGGAGAGCCCGGGGAGCTGTTTTTT
>TRBD2|TRBV4-2|TRBJ2-5|17|few
CASSQDWASGGQETQYF
TGTGCCAGCAGCCAAGATTGGGCTAGCGGGGGGCAAGAGACCCAGTACTTC
>NA|TRBV5-1|TRBJ2-1|14|NA
CASSGRGSMGEQFF
TGCGCCAGCAGCGGGCGGGGTTCGATGGGTGAGCAGTTCTTC
>NA|TRBV12-3/TRBV12-4|TRBJ1-1|13|NA
CASSLTGNTEAFF
TGTGCCAGCAGTTTGACAGGGAACACTGAAGCTTTCTTT
>NA|TRBV27|TRBJ1-2|15|NA
CASSLGDPGNYGYTF
TGTGCCAGCAGTTTAGGAGACCCCGGAAACTATGGCTACACCTTC
>NA|TRBV6-1|TRBJ2-4|13|NA
CASSEVRGNIQYF
TGTGCCAGCAGTGAAGTTAGAGGTAACATTCAGTACTTC
>NA|TRBV12-3/TRBV12-4|TRBJ2-5|13|NA
CATQGGGQETQYF
TGTGCCACGCAAGGGGGGGGCCAAGAGACCCAGTACTTC
>TRBD1|TRBV18|TRBJ1-4|15|NA
CASSSQGATNEKLFF
TGTGCCAGCTCATCCCAGGGGGCAACTAATGAAAAACTGTTTTTT
>TRBD2|TRBV5-4|TRBJ2-2|16|NA
CASSAGQREGPGELFF
TGTGCCAGCAGCGCCGGACAGCGGGAGGGCCCCGGGGAGCTGTTTTTT
>TRBD1|TRBV7-9|TRBJ2-7|16|NA
CASSLVRDSLLYEQYF
TGTGCCAGCAGCTTAGTAAGGGACAGCCTTCTCTACGAGCAGTACTTC
>NA|TRBV5-1|TRBJ2-1|13|NA
CASSLLEGTSLFF
TGCGCCAGCAGCTTGCTGGAAGGGACTTCCCTGTTCTTC
>TRBD1|TRBV7-9|TRBJ1-1|14|NA
CASSSDRSYTEAFF
TGTGCCAGCAGCTCGGACAGGTCCTACACTGAAGCTTTCTTT
>TRBD2|TRBV4-2|TRBJ2-5|14|NA
CASSQPRGGETQYF
TGTGCCAGCAGCCAACCACGGGGGGGTGAGACCCAGTACTTC
>NA|TRBV6-5|TRBJ1-3|16|NA
CASSYSTGIAGNTIYF
TGTGCCAGCAGTTATTCCACCGGGATCGCTGGAAACACCATATATTTT
>NA|TRBV30|TRBJ1-5|13|NA
CAWSSSLHQPQHF
TGTGCCTGGAGTTCGAGCCTACATCAGCCCCAGCATTTT
>NA|TRBV28|TRBJ1-5|15|NA
CASSSPQGSNQPQHF
TGTGCCAGCAGTTCCCCTCAGGGGTCGAATCAGCCCCAGCATTTT
>TRBD1|TRBV6-5|TRBJ1-2|14|NA
CASSGTGMDYGYTF
TGTGCCAGCAGCGGGACAGGGATGGACTATGGCTACACCTTC
>NA|TRBV5-5|TRBJ1-2|15|NA
CASSLERLGGYGYTF
TGTGCCAGCAGCTTGGAGCGATTGGGGGGCTATGGCTACACCTTC
>NA|TRBV3-1/TRBV3-2|TRBJ1-2|17|NA
CASSQDGLSESNYGYTF
TGTGCCAGCAGCCAAGATGGTTTATCTGAGTCAAACTATGGCTACACCTTC
>TRBD2|TRBV6-5|TRBJ2-5|11|once
CAVSGKETQYF
TGTGCGGTCAGCGGGAAAGAGACCCAGTACTTC
>NA|TRBV19|TRBJ1-1|13|NA
CASSIRENTEAFF
TGTGCCAGTAGTATCCGAGAGAACACTGAAGCTTTCTTT
>NA|TRBV18|TRBJ1-5|15|NA
CASSPPGGRNQPQHF
TGTGCCAGCTCACCACCGGGGGGACGCAATCAGCCCCAGCATTTT
>NA|TRBV7-9|TRBJ2-2|19|few
CASTSFLGRGDPNTGELFF
TGTGCCAGCACCTCATTTCTAGGGAGGGGGGACCCGAACACCGGGGAGCTGTTTTTT
>NA|TRBV24-1|TRBJ2-7|13|NA
CATSQGSGYEQYF
TGTGCCACCAGTCAGGGATCAGGCTACGAGCAGTACTTC
>TRBD2|TRBV3-1/TRBV3-2|TRBJ2-7|16|NA
CASSHLIAGGPGEQYF
TGTGCCAGCAGCCATCTTATAGCGGGGGGGCCGGGTGAGCAGTACTTC
>NA|TRBV3-1/TRBV3-2|TRBJ2-3|14|few
CASSQAAQGDTQYF
TGTGCCAGCAGCCAAGCCGCCCAGGGTGATACGCAGTATTTT
>NA|TRBV6-5|TRBJ2-7|12|NA
CASTRGVYEQYF
TGTGCCAGCACCAGGGGAGTGTACGAGCAGTACTTC
>TRBD2|TRBV27|TRBJ2-1|15|NA
CASSSGTSGSNEQFF
TGTGCCAGCAGTTCCGGGACTAGCGGGAGCAATGAGCAGTTCTTC
>TRBD1|TRBV3-1/TRBV3-2|TRBJ2-7|14|NA
CASSPWTGIYEQYF
TGTGCCAGCAGCCCTTGGACAGGTATCTACGAGCAGTACTTC
>NA|TRBV24-1|TRBJ1-1|13|NA
CATSDSSGTEAFF
TGTGCCACCAGTGATTCTTCCGGGACTGAAGCTTTCTTT
>NA|TRBV7-9|TRBJ1-1|14|NA
CASTWLGGDTEAFF
TGTGCCAGCACCTGGTTGGGGGGTGACACTGAAGCTTTCTTT
>NA|TRBV3-1/TRBV3-2|TRBJ2-7|13|NA
CASSSSALYEQYF
TGTGCCAGCAGCTCTAGCGCCCTTTACGAGCAGTACTTC
>NA|TRBV6-5|TRBJ1-5|12|few
CASSSTDQPQHF
TGTGCCAGCAGCTCGACAGATCAGCCCCAGCATTTT
>NA|TRBV6-5|TRBJ2-3|16|NA
CASSYSTSPGPDTQYF
TGTGCCAGCAGTTACTCAACTAGCCCGGGACCGGATACGCAGTATTTT
>NA|TRBV30|TRBJ1-1|15|NA
CAWSVGRTLLSEAFF
TGTGCCTGGAGTGTAGGGAGGACACTACTATCTGAAGCTTTCTTT
>NA|TRBV25-1|TRBJ1-4|16|NA
CASSRHPLGTNEKLFF
TGTGCCAGCAGCCGACACCCTTTAGGAACTAATGAAAAACTGTTTTTT
>TRBD2|TRBV7-2|TRBJ2-2|17|NA
CASSLDGRALGTGELFF
TGTGCCAGCAGCTTAGACGGGAGGGCTCTGGGCACCGGGGAGCTGTTTTTT
>NA|TRBV18|TRBJ1-2|14|NA
CASSPQRGNEGYTF
TGTGCCAGCTCACCCCAGCGGGGGAATGAAGGCTACACCTTC
>TRBD2|TRBV29-1|TRBJ2-3|13|NA
CSVWGGSTDTQYF
TGCAGCGTTTGGGGGGGGAGCACAGATACGCAGTATTTT
>TRBD1|TRBV11-2|TRBJ2-3|15|once
CASSLVGQGTDTQYF
TGTGCCAGCAGCTTAGTGGGACAGGGGACAGATACGCAGTATTTT
>NA|TRBV11-1|TRBJ1-2|13|once
CASSLVEGEGYTF
TGTGCCAGCAGCTTAGTCGAGGGAGAAGGCTACACCTTC
>TRBD2|TRBV5-1|TRBJ2-1|14|NA
CASSLAGGLGEQFF
TGCGCCAGCAGCCTAGCGGGGGGGCTGGGTGAGCAGTTCTTC